This paragraph reports one TCR beta chain. Antigen unknown. These data originate in a study of T cell repertoires in cytomegalovirus infection. TCRdb itself ran the reads through MiXCR, one entry per CDR3 protein. The sample includes fewer than 950,000 distinct CDR3 sequences, roughly 33% seen only once; the top ten take 12%. Sequenced material: cultured CD8+ T cells from PBMCs, taken from culture after CMV antigen stimulation. This sequence originates from a human donor in good health (CMV status not recorded). Some clones in this sample may be carry-over from other donors' samples.

The CDR3, as DNA: TGCGCCAGCAGCCCCGTCGAGGTCCTGAACACTGAAGCTTTCTTT. Translated: CASSPVEVLNTEAFF. The V and J genes are TRBV5-1 and TRBJ1-1; unclear D gene. CDR3 length: 15 residues. CDR1 SGHRS and CDR2 YFSETQ come from the germline V gene. The ends were cut back, 4 bases at V and 0 bases at J, with 13 bases in the middle.